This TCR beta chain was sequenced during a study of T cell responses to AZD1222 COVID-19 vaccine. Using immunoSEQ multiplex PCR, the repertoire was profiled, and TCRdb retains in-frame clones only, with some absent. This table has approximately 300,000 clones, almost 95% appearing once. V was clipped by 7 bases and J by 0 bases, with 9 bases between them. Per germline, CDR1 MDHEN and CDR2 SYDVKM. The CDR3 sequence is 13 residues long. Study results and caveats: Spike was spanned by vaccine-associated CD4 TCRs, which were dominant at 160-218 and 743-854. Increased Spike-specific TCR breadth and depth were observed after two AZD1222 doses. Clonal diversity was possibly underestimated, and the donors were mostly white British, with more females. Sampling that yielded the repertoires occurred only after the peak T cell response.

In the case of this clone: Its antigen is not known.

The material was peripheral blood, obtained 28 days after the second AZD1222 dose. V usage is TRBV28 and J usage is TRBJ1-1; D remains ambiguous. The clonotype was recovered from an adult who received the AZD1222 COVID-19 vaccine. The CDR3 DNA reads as TGTGCCAGCATCGGACCTTTGAACACTGAAGCTTTCTTT. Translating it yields CASIGPLNTEAFF.